The text below deals with one T cell receptor (beta chain). Its target is unknown. The sample is drawn from a study of cytomegalovirus exposure and HLA in healthy donors. Across the whole study: Later, an analysis reported that the 95 to 150 validation repertoires had used the same platform as the 666 first-cohort repertoires.

Separate from the roughly 700-subject first cohort was the approximately 130-subject validation cohort, to which the donors belonged. Study conclusions and caveats: As was reported, the classifier diagnosed cytomegalovirus status with high specificity and sensitivity. TCR clusters originating in the first cohort tended to co-occur in the approximately 130 validation repertoires, according to a later analysis.

The table came from immunoSEQ multiplex PCR; TCRdb's copy has only in-frame clones and leaves some out. This sample carries 250,000 to 400,000 clones, 88% of them seen once, and the ten largest clones take approximately 0.96%. The sample was PBMCs. The receptor was isolated from a man aged 25 to 40 in good health and CMV-seronegative.

The CDR3 loop is CASSPGTGVYADTQYF. CDR3 nucleotide sequence: TGTGCCAGCTCACCCGGGACAGGGGTTTATGCAGATACGCAGTATTTT. This chain joins TRBV18 and TRBJ2-3; 10 bases agree with TRBD1. Germline CDR1 reads KGHSH; CDR2 reads LQKENI. V gave up 3 bases and J gave up 4 bases; unmatched junction bases: 7. The CDR3 has 16 residues.